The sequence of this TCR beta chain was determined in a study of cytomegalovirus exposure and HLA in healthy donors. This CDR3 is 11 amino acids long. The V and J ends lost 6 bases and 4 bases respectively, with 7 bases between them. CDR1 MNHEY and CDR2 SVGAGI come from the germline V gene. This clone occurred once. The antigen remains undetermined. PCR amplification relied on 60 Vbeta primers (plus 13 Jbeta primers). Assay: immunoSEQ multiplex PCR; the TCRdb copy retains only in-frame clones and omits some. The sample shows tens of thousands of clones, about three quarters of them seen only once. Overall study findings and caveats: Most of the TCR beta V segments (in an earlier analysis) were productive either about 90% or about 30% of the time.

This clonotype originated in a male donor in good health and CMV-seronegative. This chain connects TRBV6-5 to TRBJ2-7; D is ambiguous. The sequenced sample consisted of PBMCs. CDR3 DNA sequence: TGTGCCAGCAGAACGGAGTACGAGCAGTACTTC. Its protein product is CASRTEYEQYF.